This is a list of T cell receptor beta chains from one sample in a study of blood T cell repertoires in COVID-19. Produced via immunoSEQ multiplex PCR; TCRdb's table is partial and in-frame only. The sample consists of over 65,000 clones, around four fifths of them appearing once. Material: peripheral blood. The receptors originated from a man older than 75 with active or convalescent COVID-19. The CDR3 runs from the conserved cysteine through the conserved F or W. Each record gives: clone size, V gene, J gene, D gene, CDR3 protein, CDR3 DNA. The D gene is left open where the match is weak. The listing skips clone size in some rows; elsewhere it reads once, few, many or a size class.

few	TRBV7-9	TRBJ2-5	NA	CASSARRGLGSLETQYF	TGTGCCAGCAGCGCACGGCGAGGCCTGGGGAGCCTGGAGACCCAGTACTTC
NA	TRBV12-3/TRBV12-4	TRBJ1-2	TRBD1	CASSRDRGTGYTF	TGTGCCAGCAGTAGGGACAGGGGGACAGGCTACACCTTC
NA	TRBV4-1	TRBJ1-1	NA	CASSQGPNTEAFF	TGCGCCAGCAGCCAAGGGCCGAACACTGAAGCTTTCTTT
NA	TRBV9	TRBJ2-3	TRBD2	CASSVSGNTDTQYF	TGTGCCAGCAGCGTTAGCGGGAACACAGATACGCAGTATTTT
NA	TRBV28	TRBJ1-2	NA	CASSLGAREVGYTF	TGTGCCAGCAGTTTAGGAGCCAGGGAGGTTGGCTACACCTTC
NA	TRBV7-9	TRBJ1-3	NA	CASSFGTTSRNTIYF	TGTGCCAGCAGCTTCGGGACAACCTCACGAAACACCATATATTTT
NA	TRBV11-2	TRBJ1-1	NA	CASSLEQGFTEAFF	TGTGCCAGCAGCTTAGAACAGGGTTTCACTGAAGCTTTCTTT
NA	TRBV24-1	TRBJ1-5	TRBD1	CATSDRGQGNQPQHF	TGTGCCACCAGTGATCGGGGACAGGGCAATCAGCCCCAGCATTTT
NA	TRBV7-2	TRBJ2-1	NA	CASSLDFTGEQFF	TGTGCCAGCAGCTTAGATTTTACGGGTGAGCAGTTCTTC
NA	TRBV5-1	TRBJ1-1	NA	CASSFGHEGLNTEAFF	TGCGCCAGCAGCTTTGGGCATGAGGGCTTGAACACTGAAGCTTTCTTT
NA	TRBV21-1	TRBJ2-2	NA	CASSKLGRGTGGELFF	TGTGCCAGCAGCAAATTAGGGAGGGGAACTGGCGGGGAGCTGTTTTTT
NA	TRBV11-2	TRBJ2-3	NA	CASSPRTGWSTDTQYF	TGTGCCAGCAGCCCCCGGACTGGGTGGAGCACAGATACGCAGTATTTT
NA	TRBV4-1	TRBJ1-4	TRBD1	CASSPPGQAVEKLFF	TGCGCCAGCAGCCCACCGGGACAGGCGGTTGAAAAACTGTTTTTT
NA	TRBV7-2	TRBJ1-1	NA	CASSLGSLVRVEAFF	TGTGCCAGCAGCTTAGGTTCTCTCGTCAGGGTTGAAGCTTTCTTT
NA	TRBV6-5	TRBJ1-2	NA	CAKRTVARRGYTF	TGTGCCAAGAGGACAGTCGCTCGGAGGGGCTACACCTTC
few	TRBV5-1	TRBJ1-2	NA	CASRDWTVNGYTF	TGCGCCAGCAGGGATTGGACAGTTAATGGCTACACCTTC
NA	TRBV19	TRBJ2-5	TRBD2	CASSDSGGPWGQYF	TGTGCCAGTAGTGATAGCGGGGGCCCATGGGGCCAGTACTTC
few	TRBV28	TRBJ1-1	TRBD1	CASSLTGGVGTEAFF	TGTGCCAGCAGTTTGACAGGGGGAGTCGGCACTGAAGCTTTCTTT
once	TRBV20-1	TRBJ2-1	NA	CSARGANEQFF	TGCAGTGCCCGGGGAGCCAATGAGCAGTTCTTC
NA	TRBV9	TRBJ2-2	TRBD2	CASSASPTGGILAGGITGELFF	TGTGCCAGCAGCGCCTCCCCGACGGGGGGGATTTTGGCGGGAGGTATCACCGGGGAGCTGTTTTTT
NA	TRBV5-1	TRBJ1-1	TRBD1	CASSLQGAGTEAFF	TGCGCCAGCAGCCTCCAGGGGGCAGGGACTGAAGCTTTCTTT
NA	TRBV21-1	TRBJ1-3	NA	CASSKWQDSSGNTIYF	TGTGCCAGCAGCAAATGGCAGGACTCCTCTGGAAACACCATATATTTT
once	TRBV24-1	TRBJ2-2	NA	CATSDQGLIGELFF	TGTGCCACCAGTGACCAGGGGCTCATCGGGGAGCTGTTTTTT
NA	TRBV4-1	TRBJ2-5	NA	CASSQDPSEETQYF	TGCGCCAGCAGCCAAGATCCTAGCGAAGAGACCCAGTACTTC
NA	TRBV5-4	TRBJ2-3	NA	CASSFYIMKATDTQYF	TGTGCCAGCAGCTTTTATATTATGAAAGCCACAGATACGCAGTATTTT
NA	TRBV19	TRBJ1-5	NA	CASNLLGGNQPQHF	TGTGCCAGTAATCTACTGGGGGGAAATCAGCCCCAGCATTTT
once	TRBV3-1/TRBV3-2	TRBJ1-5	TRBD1	CASSQTGDPGPQHF	TGTGCCAGCAGCCAGACAGGGGACCCGGGGCCCCAGCATTTT
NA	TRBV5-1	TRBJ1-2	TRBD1	CASSFSGTADGYTF	TGCGCCAGCAGCTTCTCCGGGACAGCCGATGGCTACACCTTC
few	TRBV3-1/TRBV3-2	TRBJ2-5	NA	CASSPSRGRQETQYF	TGTGCCAGCAGCCCATCCCGGGGAAGGCAAGAGACCCAGTACTTC
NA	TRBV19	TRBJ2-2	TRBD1	CASSSLPGQGRAGELFF	TGTGCCAGTAGTTCTCTTCCGGGACAGGGGAGAGCCGGGGAGCTGTTTTTT
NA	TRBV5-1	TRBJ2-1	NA	CASSGTRGSYNEQFF	TGCGCCAGCAGCGGAACGCGGGGCTCCTACAATGAGCAGTTCTTC
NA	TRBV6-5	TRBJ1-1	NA	CASSSQGPPTEAFF	TGCGCCAGCAGCTCACAGGGCCCCCCCACTGAAGCTTTCTTT
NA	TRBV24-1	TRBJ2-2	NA	CATSSGQGGTGELFF	TGTGCCACCAGTTCAGGGCAGGGTGGAACCGGGGAGCTGTTTTTT
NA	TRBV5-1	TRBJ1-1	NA	CASSLVTSNTEAFF	TGCGCCAGCAGCTTAGTGACAAGCAACACTGAAGCTTTCTTT
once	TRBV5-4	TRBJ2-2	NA	CASSGRGRGELFF	TGTGCCAGCAGCGGTAGGGGCCGCGGGGAGCTGTTTTTT
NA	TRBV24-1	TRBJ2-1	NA	CATSGAPGGLNEQFF	TGTGCCACCAGTGGCGCTCCGGGGGGCCTCAATGAGCAGTTCTTC
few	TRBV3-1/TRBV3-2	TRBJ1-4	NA	CASSQVAQTKLFF	TGTGCCAGCAGCCAAGTCGCACAGACAAAACTGTTTTTT
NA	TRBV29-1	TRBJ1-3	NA	CSVEGLDRFGNTIYF	TGCAGCGTTGAGGGCCTTGACAGGTTTGGAAACACCATATATTTT
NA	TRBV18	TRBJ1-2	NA	CASSQSGLPRDGYTF	TGTGCCAGCTCACAATCGGGCCTCCCGAGGGATGGCTACACCTTC
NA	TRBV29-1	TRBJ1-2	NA	CSVALGGYGYTF	TGCAGCGTTGCCCTGGGGGGGTACGGCTACACCTTC
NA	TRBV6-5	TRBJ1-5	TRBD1	CASSRGTGGNQPQHF	TGTGCCAGCAGTCGGGGGACAGGGGGCAATCAGCCCCAGCATTTT
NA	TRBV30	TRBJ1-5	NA	CAWRGVGSNQPQHF	TGTGCCTGGAGAGGGGTGGGGAGCAATCAGCCCCAGCATTTT
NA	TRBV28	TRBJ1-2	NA	CASSLGGADPYGYTF	TGTGCCAGCAGTTTAGGAGGGGCTGATCCCTATGGCTACACCTTC
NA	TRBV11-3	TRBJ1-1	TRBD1	CASMTGGSGAEAFF	TGTGCCAGCATGACAGGGGGGTCGGGCGCTGAAGCTTTCTTT
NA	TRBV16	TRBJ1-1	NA	CASSPRTGGNTEAFF	TGTGCCAGCAGCCCAAGGACGGGGGGGAACACTGAAGCTTTCTTT
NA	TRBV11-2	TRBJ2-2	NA	CASNLLGTNTGELFF	TGTGCCAGCAACTTACTAGGAACGAACACCGGGGAGCTGTTTTTT